These 18 T cell receptor beta chains were sequenced from one sample in a study of blood T cells in healthy people across ages. Combining a sample-barcoded 5' primer with a J-beta primer mix, a second PCR ran for roughly 6 to 11 cycles. TCRdb fed the 5' RACE reads into MiXCR, producing one record per CDR3 protein. The table records fewer than 2,000,000 distinct CDR3 sequences, about 32% of them present only once. The sequenced sample consisted of blood. These receptors came from a woman aged 30 to 39 in good health.

The V and J genes are TRBV3-1 and TRBJ2-1; 7 bases are a match to TRBD2. The V gene's germline CDR1 is LGHDT and CDR2 YNNKEL (reference sequence). This CDR3 spans 16 amino acids. J gave up 9 bases and V 6 bases, and 17 bases lay outside the gene matches. CDR3 DNA sequence: TGTGCCAGCAGAACTTCGACCGGGACTAAATTCGGTGAGCAGTTCTTC. The encoded protein is CASRTSTGTKFGEQFF.

This clonotype was found a few times. The junction does not match germline at one end; this may be a read error. V is TRBV7-2 and J is TRBJ1-2; D is perhaps TRBD1 (6 bases). In germline, CDR1 is SGHTA, CDR2 FQGNSA. This CDR3 contains 15 residues. CDR3 region: CASSSAGANNYGCTF. For the CDR3, the DNA is TGTGCCAGCAGCTCCGCGGGGGCCAATAACTATGGCTGCACCTTC.

The CDR3 bases are TGCGCCAGCAGCGGCCCGGGACAGGGGGCTAATCAGCCCCAGCATTTT. As protein: CASSGPGQGANQPQHF. The gene calls are TRBV5-1 and TRBJ1-5; 12 nucleotides line up with TRBD1. V lost 4 bases to trimming and J lost 4 bases; unmatched junction nucleotides: 6. There are 16 residues in the CDR3. CDR1 SGHRS and CDR2 YFSETQ come from the germline V gene.

This clonotype showed up just a few times. The chain is built from TRBV20-1 and TRBJ2-7, with 7 nucleotides matching TRBD1. Germline values: CDR1 DFQATT, CDR2 SNEGSKA (reference sequence). The junction had 5 bases not matched to a gene; V was cut back by 3 bases and J by 0 bases. This CDR3 spans 14 amino acids. In DNA, the CDR3 is TGCAGTGCTAGGTCCGGGACAGCCTCCTACGAGCAGTACTTC. It translates to CSARSGTASYEQYF.

For this clonotype: The CDR3 does not end in the conserved phenylalanine or tryptophan, so this is likely a read error. The chain uses TRBV4-1 and TRBJ2-1; 11 nucleotides align to TRBD2. Germline V gene lookup returns CDR1 MGHRA and CDR2 YSYEKL. CDR3 length: 16 residues. V gave up 4 bases and J gave up 5 bases; unmatched junction bases: 7. CDR3 amino acids: CASSPPLAGGNNEQFC. For the CDR3, the DNA is TGCGCCAGCAGCCCACCCCTAGCGGGGGGAAACAATGAGCAGTTCTGC.

The chain uses TRBV6-1 and TRBJ2-7; 10 nucleotides line up with TRBD1. From germline, CDR1 is MNHNS and CDR2 SASEGT. Trimming took 5 bases from V and 2 from J; bases not matched to a gene: 12. CDR3 length equals 17 residues. The CDR3 loop is CASSPTRPGQGTYEQYF. CDR3 coding DNA: TGTGCCAGCAGTCCCACCCGACCGGGACAGGGGACCTACGAGCAGTACTTC.

The chain links TRBV12-3 or TRBV12-4 to TRBJ2-7; no firm D call. The CDR3 consists of 14 residues. Trimming pared 1 base from V and 3 bases from J, leaving 10 bases between. This chain's CDR3 is CASSLGQSGYEQYF. DNA of the CDR3: TGTGCCAGCAGTTTAGGTCAGTCAGGCTACGAGCAGTACTTC.

The chain has TRBV20-1 and TRBJ2-3, with unresolved D. Trimming removed 1 base at V and 5 bases at J, with 16 bases between. Per the germline V gene, CDR1 is DFQATT and CDR2 is SNEGSKA (reference sequence). CDR3 length equals 15 residues. The CDR3 bases are TGCAGTGCTAGAGGGAGTTTCGACCCAGGAGATACGCAGTATTTT. This gives the protein CSARGSFDPGDTQYF.

V is TRBV7-2 and J is TRBJ2-5, with D hard to call. CDR3 length equals 12 residues. Trimming cost V 3 bases and J 5 bases, with 7 bases left between them. The V gene's germline CDR1 is SGHTA and CDR2 FQGNSA. The CDR3 reads CASSFHWETQYF. The CDR3 coding sequence is TGTGCCAGCAGCTTCCATTGGGAGACCCAGTACTTC.

The rearrangement links TRBV7-9 to TRBJ1-1; 8 nucleotides agree with TRBD1. The CDR3 runs to 14 residues. The V segment lost 4 bases and the J segment 5 bases; nucleotides outside the gene matches: 6. Germline-derived CDR1 and CDR2 are SEHNR and FQNEAQ (reference sequence). CDR3 coding DNA: TGTGCCAGCAGCTCTGGACAGGGAACTACTGAAGCTTTCTTT. Protein product: CASSSGQGTTEAFF.

As to this clonotype: One end of the junction fails to match germline, which may point to a read error. V usage is TRBV5-1 and J usage is TRBJ2-7; maybe TRBD2 (6 bases). The CDR3 sequence is 15 residues long. CDR1 SGHRS and CDR2 YFSETQ come from the germline V gene. The CDR3 DNA reads as TGCGCCACCAGCTGGGAGGACGCAGACTCCTACGAGCAGTACTTC. Its translation: CATSWEDADSYEQYF. The full variable domain, its missing parts supplied by reference TRBV5-1 and TRBJ2-7, is KAGVTQTPRYLIKTRGQQVTLSCSPISGHRSVSWYQQTPGQGLQFLFEYFSETQRNKGNFPGRFSGRQFSNSRSEMNVSTLELGDSALYLCATSWEDADSYEQYFGPGTRLTVT.

The chain joins TRBV5-1 to TRBJ2-1; D assignment may be TRBD1 or TRBD2 (5 bases each). The V gene's germline CDR1 is SGHRS and CDR2 YFSETQ. The length of the CDR3 is 14 residues. Between the trimmed V and J ends, which lost 3 bases and 3 bases, there was a span of 10 bases. CDR3 in amino acids: CASSWGPDYNEQFF. CDR3 nucleotide sequence: TGCGCCAGCAGCTGGGGACCAGACTACAATGAGCAGTTCTTC.

This sequence joins TRBV3-1 and TRBJ2-3, with 9 bases fitting TRBD2. The germline CDR1 and CDR2 sequences are LGHDT and YNNKEL (reference sequence). CDR3 size: 16 residues. V lost 3 bases and J lost 1; bases outside the gene matches: 5. This CDR3 reads CASSQEKRGGTDTQYF. The CDR3 DNA sequence: TGTGCCAGCAGCCAGGAGAAGCGGGGGGGCACAGATACGCAGTATTTT.

The genes are TRBV12-3 or TRBV12-4 and TRBJ1-1; D gene uncertain. This CDR3 has 14 amino acids. The V end was cut by 2 bases, the J end by 3 bases, with 10 bases between. The CDR3 reads CASSLWGTDTEAFF. CDR3 bases: TGTGCCAGCAGTTTATGGGGTACGGACACTGAAGCTTTCTTT.

In its sample, this clonotype was seen a few times. The chain uses TRBV7-2 and TRBJ2-3; TRBD2 matches at 12 bases. The CDR3 is 15 residues long. The trim removed 5 bases at V and 5 bases at J, leaving 5 bases unmatched. Per the germline V gene, CDR1 is SGHTA and CDR2 is FQGNSA. CDR3 protein: CASSPLAGGIDTQYF. CDR3 coding DNA: TGTGCCAGCAGCCCCCTAGCGGGGGGGATAGATACGCAGTATTTT.

The chain is built from TRBV7-2 and TRBJ2-1, with a possible D match to TRBD1 (7 bases). Trimming took 0 bases from V and 4 from J, leaving 13 bases between them. Germline V lookup: CDR1 SGHTA, CDR2 FQGNSA. CDR3 length: 16 amino acids. CDR3 residues: CASSLAAAGGYNEQFF. CDR3 DNA: TGTGCCAGCAGCTTAGCAGCGGCAGGGGGGTACAATGAGCAGTTCTTC.

The gene calls are TRBV27 and TRBJ2-1; 7 nucleotides agree with TRBD2. With 3 bases clipped from V and 7 bases from J, the junction kept 3 bases outside the gene matches. The CDR3 has 13 amino acids. Germline assignment: CDR1 MNHEY and CDR2 SMNVEV (reference sequence). Here the CDR3 DNA reads TGTGCCAGCAGTTTCTGGGAGGGGAATGAGCAGTTCTTC. It yields the protein CASSFWEGNEQFF.

The chain uses TRBV15 and TRBJ2-7; 11 nucleotides match TRBD2. Germline V gene sequence: CDR1 LNHNV, CDR2 YYDKDF (reference sequence). Trimming removed 5 bases from V and 1 base from J; junction bases left unmatched: 4. The CDR3 totals 15 residues. CDR3 sequence (DNA): TGTGCCACCAGCTTAACTAGCGGGAGTTCCTACGAGCAGTACTTC. This translates into CATSLTSGSSYEQYF.